This T cell receptor beta chain is from a study of shared clonotypes between healthy human individuals. Trimming took 6 bases from V and 3 from J, leaving 10 bases between them. CDR3 length: 13 residues. CDR1 and CDR2 from the germline V gene are MNHEY and SVGAGI. Clones were read by immunoSEQ multiplex PCR, and TCRdb kept only the in-frame ones, dropping some. The profile shows fewer than 1.4 million clones, 70% to 80% of them singletons. This chain uses TRBV6-5 with TRBJ2-3; D not resolved. Sequenced sample: memory CD4+ T cells from PBMCs. The subset: CD45RA-negative fraction. The sequence was obtained from a man aged 18 to 29 in good health. Some clones in this sample may be carry-over from other donors' samples. The CDR3 sequence: CASRADGTDTQYF. The CDR3 bases are TGTGCCAGCAGGGCTGACGGGACAGATACGCAGTATTTT.